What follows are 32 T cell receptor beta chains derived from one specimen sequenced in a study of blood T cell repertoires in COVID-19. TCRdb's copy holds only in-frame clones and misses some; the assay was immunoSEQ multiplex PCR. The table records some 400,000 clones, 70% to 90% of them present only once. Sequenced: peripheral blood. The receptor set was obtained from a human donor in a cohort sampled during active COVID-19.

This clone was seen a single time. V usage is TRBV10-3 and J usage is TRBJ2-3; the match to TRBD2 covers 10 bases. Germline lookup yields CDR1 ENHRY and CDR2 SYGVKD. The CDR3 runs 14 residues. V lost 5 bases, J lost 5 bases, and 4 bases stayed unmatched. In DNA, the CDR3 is TGTGCCATCAGTAGCGGGGGGGGAGTAGATACGCAGTATTTT. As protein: CAISSGGGVDTQYF.

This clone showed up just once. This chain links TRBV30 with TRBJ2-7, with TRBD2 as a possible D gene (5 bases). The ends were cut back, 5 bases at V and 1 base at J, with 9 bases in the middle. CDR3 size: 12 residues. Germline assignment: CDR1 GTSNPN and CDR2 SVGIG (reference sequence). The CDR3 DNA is TGTGCCTGGGAACGGGATTCCTACGAGCAGTACTTC. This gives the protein CAWERDSYEQYF.

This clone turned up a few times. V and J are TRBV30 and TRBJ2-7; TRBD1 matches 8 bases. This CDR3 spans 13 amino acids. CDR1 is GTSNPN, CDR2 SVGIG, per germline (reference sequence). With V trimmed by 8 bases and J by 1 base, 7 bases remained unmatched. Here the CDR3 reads CAVKQGESYEQYF. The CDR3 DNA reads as TGTGCCGTCAAACAGGGGGAATCCTACGAGCAGTACTTC.

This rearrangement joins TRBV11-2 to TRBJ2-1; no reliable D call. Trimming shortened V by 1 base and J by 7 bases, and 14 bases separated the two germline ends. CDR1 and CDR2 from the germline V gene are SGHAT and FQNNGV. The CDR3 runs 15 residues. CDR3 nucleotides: TGTGCCAGCAGCTTAGTAGCACTCGCCCTGAATGAGCAGTTCTTC. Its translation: CASSLVALALNEQFF.

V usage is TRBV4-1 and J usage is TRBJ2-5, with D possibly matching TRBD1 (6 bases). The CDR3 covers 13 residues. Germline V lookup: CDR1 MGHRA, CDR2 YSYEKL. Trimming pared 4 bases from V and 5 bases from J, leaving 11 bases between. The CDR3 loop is CASSLPRGETQYF. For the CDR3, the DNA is TGCGCCAGCAGCCTGCCGAGGGGGGAGACCCAGTACTTC.

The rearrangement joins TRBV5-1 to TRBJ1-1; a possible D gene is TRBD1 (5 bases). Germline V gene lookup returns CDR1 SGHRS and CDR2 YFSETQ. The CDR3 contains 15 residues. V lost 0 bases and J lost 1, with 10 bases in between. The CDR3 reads CASSLEVRANTEAFF. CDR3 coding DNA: TGCGCCAGCAGCTTGGAGGTCAGGGCGAACACTGAAGCTTTCTTT.

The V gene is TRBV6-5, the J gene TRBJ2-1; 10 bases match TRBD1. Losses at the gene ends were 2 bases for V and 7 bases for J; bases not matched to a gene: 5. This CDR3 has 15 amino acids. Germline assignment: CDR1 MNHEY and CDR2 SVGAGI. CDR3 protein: CASSYPGTGVNEQFF. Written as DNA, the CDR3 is TGTGCCAGCAGTTACCCTGGGACAGGGGTTAATGAGCAGTTCTTC.

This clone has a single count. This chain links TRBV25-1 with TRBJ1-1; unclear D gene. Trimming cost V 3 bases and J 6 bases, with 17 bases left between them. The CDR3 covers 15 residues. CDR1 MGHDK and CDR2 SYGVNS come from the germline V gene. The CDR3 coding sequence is TGTGCCAGCAGTGACGTGATAGCGGGAGCCGCTGAAGCTTTCTTT. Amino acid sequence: CASSDVIAGAAEAFF.

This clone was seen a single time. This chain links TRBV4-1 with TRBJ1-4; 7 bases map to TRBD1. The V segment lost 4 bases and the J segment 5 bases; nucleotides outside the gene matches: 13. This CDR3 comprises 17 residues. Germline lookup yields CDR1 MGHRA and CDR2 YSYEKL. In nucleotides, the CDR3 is TGCGCCAGCAGCCTTTTAATAAGGTCGACAGGGAATGAAAAACTGTTTTTT. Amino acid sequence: CASSLLIRSTGNEKLFF.

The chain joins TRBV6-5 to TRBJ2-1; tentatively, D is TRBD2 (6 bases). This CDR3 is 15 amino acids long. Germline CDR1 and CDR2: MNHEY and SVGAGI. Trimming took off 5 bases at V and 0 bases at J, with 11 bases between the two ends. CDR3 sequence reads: CASSQLGSSYNEQFF. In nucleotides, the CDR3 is TGTGCCAGCAGTCAACTCGGGAGCTCCTACAATGAGCAGTTCTTC.

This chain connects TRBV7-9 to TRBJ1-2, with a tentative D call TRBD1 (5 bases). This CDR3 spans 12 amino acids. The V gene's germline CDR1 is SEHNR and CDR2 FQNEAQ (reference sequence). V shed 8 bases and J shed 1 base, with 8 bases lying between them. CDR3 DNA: TGTGCCAGCGGGGCGAATAACTATGGCTACACCTTC. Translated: CASGANNYGYTF.

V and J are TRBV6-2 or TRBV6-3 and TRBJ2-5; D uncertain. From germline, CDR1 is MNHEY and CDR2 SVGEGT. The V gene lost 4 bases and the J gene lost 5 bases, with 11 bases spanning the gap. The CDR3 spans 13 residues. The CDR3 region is CASSWANGETQYF. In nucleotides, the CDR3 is TGTGCCAGCAGTTGGGCCAACGGCGAGACCCAGTACTTC.

The CDR3 spells CASSTLRVQETQYF. CDR3 in DNA: TGTGCCAGCAGTACTCTTCGGGTTCAAGAGACCCAGTACTTC. The rearrangement joins TRBV6-2 or TRBV6-3 to TRBJ2-5, with D uncertain. Trimming pared 5 bases from V and 2 bases from J, leaving 12 bases between. CDR1 is MNHEY, CDR2 SVGEGT, per germline. This CDR3 has 14 residues.

As DNA, the CDR3 is TGTGCCAGCAGTGAAGCCCCCGATCAGGGAGGGAATGAAAAACTGTTTTTT. Protein: CASSEAPDQGGNEKLFF. The chain couples TRBV25-1 to TRBJ1-4; TRBD1 is a possible D gene (5 bases). Looked up from germline, CDR1 is MGHDK and CDR2 is SYGVNS. The V and J ends lost 2 bases and 5 bases respectively, with 18 bases between them. CDR3 size: 17 residues.

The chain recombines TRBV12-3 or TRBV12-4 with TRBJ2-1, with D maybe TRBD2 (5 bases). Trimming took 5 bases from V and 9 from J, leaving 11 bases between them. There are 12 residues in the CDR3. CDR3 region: CASSARGGEQFF. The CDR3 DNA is TGTGCCAGCAGTGCCCGAGGAGGTGAGCAGTTCTTC.

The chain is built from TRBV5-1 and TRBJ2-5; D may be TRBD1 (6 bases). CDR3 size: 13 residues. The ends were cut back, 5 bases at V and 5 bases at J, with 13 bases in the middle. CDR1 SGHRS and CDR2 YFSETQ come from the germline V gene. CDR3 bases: TGCGCCAGCAGGGTTGACAGGATCGAGACCCAGTACTTC. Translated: CASRVDRIETQYF.

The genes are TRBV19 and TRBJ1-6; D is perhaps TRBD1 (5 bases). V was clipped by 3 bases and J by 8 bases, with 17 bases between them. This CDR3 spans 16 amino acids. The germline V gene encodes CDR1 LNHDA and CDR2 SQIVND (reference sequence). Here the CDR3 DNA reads TGTGCCAGTAGTATCGGCCAGGGTTTAGGCGATTCACCCCTCCACTTT. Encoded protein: CASSIGQGLGDSPLHF.

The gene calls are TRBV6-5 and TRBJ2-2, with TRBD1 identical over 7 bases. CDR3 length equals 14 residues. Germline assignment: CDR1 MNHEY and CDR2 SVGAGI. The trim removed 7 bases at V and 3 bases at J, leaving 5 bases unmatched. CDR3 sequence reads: CASKKDRDTGELFF. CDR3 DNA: TGTGCCAGCAAAAAAGACAGGGACACCGGGGAGCTGTTTTTT.

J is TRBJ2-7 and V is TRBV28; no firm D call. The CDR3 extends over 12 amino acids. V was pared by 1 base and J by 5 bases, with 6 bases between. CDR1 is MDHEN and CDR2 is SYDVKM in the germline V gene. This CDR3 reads CASSLSLDEQYF. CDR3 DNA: TGTGCCAGCAGTTTATCTCTAGACGAGCAGTACTTC.

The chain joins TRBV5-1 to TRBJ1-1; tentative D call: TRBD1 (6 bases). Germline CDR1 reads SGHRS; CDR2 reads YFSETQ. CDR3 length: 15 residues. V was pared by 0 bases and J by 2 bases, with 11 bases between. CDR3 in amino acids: CASSLEAGANTEAFF. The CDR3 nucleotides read TGCGCCAGCAGCTTGGAGGCAGGGGCCAACACTGAAGCTTTCTTT.

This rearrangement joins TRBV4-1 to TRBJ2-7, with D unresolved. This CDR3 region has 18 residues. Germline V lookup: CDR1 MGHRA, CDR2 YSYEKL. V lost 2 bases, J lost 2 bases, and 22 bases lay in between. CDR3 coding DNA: TGCGCCAGCAGCCAAAGTCCCGTGCAGAATGCAGTAACCTACGAGCAGTACTTC. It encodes CASSQSPVQNAVTYEQYF.

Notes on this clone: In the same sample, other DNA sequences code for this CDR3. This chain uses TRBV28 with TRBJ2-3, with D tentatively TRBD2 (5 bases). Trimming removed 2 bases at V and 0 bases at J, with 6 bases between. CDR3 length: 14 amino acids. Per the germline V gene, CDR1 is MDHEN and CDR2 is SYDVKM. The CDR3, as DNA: TGTGCCAGCAGTTTAGGCGGGAGCACAGATACGCAGTATTTT. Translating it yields CASSLGGSTDTQYF.

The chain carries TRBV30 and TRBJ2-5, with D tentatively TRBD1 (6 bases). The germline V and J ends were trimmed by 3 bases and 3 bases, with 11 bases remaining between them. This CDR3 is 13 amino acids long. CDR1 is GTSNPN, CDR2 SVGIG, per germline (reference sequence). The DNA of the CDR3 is TGTGCCTGGAGCTCGGACAGTAAAGAGACCCAGTACTTC. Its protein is CAWSSDSKETQYF.

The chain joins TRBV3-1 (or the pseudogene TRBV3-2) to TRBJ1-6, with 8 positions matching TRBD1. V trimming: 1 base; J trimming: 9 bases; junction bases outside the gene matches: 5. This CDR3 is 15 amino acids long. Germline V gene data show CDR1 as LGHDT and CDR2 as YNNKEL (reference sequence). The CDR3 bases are TGTGCCAGCAGCCAAGTGGCCAGGGGGCCTTCACCCCTCCACTTT. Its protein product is CASSQVARGPSPLHF.

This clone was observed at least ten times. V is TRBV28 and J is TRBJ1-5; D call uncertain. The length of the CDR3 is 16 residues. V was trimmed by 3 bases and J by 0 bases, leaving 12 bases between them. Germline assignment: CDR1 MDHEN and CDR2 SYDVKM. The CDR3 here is CASSFTQDYSNQPQHF. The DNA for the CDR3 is TGTGCCAGCAGTTTCACCCAAGACTATAGCAATCAGCCCCAGCATTTT.

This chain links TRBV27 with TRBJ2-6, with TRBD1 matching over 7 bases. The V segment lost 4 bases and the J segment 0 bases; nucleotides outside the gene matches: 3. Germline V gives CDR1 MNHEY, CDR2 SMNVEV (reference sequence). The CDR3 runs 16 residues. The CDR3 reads CASSSTGPSGANVLTF. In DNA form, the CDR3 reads TGTGCCAGCAGTTCGACAGGGCCCTCTGGGGCCAACGTCCTGACTTTC.

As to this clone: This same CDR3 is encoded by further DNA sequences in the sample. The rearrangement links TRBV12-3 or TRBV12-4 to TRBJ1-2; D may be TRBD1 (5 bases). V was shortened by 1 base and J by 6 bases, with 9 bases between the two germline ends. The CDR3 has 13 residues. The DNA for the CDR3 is TGTGCCAGCAGTTTAGGCGCAGGGCATGGCTACACCTTC. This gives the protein CASSLGAGHGYTF.

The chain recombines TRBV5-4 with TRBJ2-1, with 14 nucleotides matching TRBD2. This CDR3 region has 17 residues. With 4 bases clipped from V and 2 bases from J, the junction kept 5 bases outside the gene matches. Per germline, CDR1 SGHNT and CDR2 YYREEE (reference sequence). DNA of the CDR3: TGTGCCAGCAGCATCGGACTAGCGGGAGGCACCTACAATGAGCAGTTCTTC. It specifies CASSIGLAGGTYNEQFF.

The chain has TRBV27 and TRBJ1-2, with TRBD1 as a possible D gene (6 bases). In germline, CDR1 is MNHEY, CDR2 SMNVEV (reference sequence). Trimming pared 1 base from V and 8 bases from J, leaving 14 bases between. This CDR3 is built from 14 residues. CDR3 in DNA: TGTGCCAGCAGTTTATTAGGCAGGGGCGGGGGCTACACCTTC. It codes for CASSLLGRGGGYTF.

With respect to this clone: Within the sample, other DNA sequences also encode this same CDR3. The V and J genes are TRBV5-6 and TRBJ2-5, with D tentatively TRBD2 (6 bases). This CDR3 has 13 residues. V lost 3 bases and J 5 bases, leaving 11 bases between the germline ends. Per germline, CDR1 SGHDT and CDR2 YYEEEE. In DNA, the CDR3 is TGTGCCAGCAGCTCCCCCGGAGGGGAGACCCAGTACTTC. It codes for CASSSPGGETQYF.

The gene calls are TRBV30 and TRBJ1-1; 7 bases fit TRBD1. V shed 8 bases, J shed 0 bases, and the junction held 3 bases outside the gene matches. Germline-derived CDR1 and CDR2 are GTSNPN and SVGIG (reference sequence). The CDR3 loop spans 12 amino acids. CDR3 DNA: TGTGCCGCGGGACAGTTGAACACTGAAGCTTTCTTT. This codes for CAAGQLNTEAFF.

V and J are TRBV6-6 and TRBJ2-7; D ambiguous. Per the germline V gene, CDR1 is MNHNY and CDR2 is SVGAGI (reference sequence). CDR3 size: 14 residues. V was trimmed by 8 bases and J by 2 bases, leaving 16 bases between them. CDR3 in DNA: TGTGCCAGCGTACCCCGGGTCCAAACCTACGAGCAGTACTTC. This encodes CASVPRVQTYEQYF.